The next 17 T cell receptor beta chains were all read from a single sample in a study of spatial heterogeneity in lung cancer. TCRdb passed the 5' RACE reads through MiXCR, listing each CDR3 protein once. The data show about 22,000 distinct CDR3 sequences, with 4.5% to 7% seen just once and less than 45% held by the top ten. Indicated time point: sample taken at primary tumor resection. This specimen was PBMCs, taken at surgery. The receptors here all came from a male donor with early-stage non-small cell lung cancer.

This clonotype was counted ten times or more. The chain links TRBV7-3 to TRBJ2-7; 7 positions match TRBD1. The germline V gene has CDR1 SGHTA and CDR2 FQGTGA. The ends lost 4 bases at V and 6 bases at J; junction bases unmatched: 12. The CDR3 extends over 15 amino acids. The CDR3 here is CASSSSGTAQGEQYF. In DNA, the CDR3 is TGTGCCAGCAGCTCCTCCGGGACAGCCCAAGGCGAGCAGTACTTC.

The chain combines TRBV6-1 with TRBJ2-4; no clear D gene. V lost 0 bases to trimming and J lost 0 bases, with 9 bases between them. There are 16 residues in the CDR3. Germline loops: CDR1 MNHNS, CDR2 SASEGT. The CDR3 sequence: CASSEAGSLAKNIQYF. Written as DNA, the CDR3 is TGTGCCAGCAGTGAAGCCGGCTCGCTAGCCAAAAACATTCAGTACTTC.

This clonotype was counted at least ten times. The gene calls are TRBV6-6 and TRBJ1-5; D is unresolved. Germline CDR1 and CDR2: MNHNY and SVGAGI (reference sequence). The CDR3 is 13 residues long. V was shortened by 9 bases and J by 7 bases, with 16 bases between the two germline ends. CDR3 in DNA: TGTGCCAGTAGAACGAGGGCCGACCAGCCCCAGCATTTT. Translating it yields CASRTRADQPQHF.

This clonotype appeared many times. The chain employs TRBV20-1 and TRBJ1-1; 8 positions match TRBD1. Germline lookup yields CDR1 DFQATT and CDR2 SNEGSKA (reference sequence). CDR3 length: 15 residues. With V trimmed by 6 bases and J by 4 bases, 13 bases remained unmatched. The CDR3 nucleotides are TGCAGTGCGATCTCACCAGGGGGCGTTGGCACTGAAGCTTTCTTT. The encoded protein is CSAISPGGVGTEAFF.

This clonotype has a count of ten or more. The chain carries TRBV7-9 and TRBJ2-2; 10 positions match TRBD1. J gave up 3 bases and V 5 bases, and 3 bases lay outside the gene matches. The germline CDR1 and CDR2 sequences are SEHNR and FQNEAQ (reference sequence). CDR3 length: 15 residues. The CDR3 coding sequence is TGTGCCAGCAGCCAAGGGACAGGGGACACCGGGGAGCTGTTTTTT. This translates into CASSQGTGDTGELFF.

The sample holds a few counts of this clonotype. The rearrangement uses TRBV12-3 or TRBV12-4 and TRBJ2-3; D may be TRBD1 or TRBD2 (5 bases each). CDR3 size: 14 residues. The germline V and J ends were trimmed by 7 bases and 2 bases, with 13 bases remaining between them. CDR3 nucleotides: TGTGCCAGCACCTATGGGGGATCCACAGATACGCAGTATTTT. It encodes CASTYGGSTDTQYF.

This clonotype appeared many times. The rearrangement uses TRBV7-2 and TRBJ2-1; D possibly corresponds to TRBD1 (5 bases). V was cut by 2 bases and J by 0 bases, with 5 bases left in between. CDR1 is SGHTA, CDR2 FQGNSA, per germline. This CDR3 contains 14 residues. CDR3 residues: CASSLRGSYNEQFF. The DNA of the CDR3 is TGTGCCAGCAGCTTAAGGGGCTCCTACAATGAGCAGTTCTTC. Based on the CDR3 plus reference TRBV7-2 and TRBJ2-1, the full variable domain is GAGVSQSPSNKVTEKGKDVELRCDPISGHTALYWYRQSLGQGLEFLIYFQGNSAPDKSGLPSDRFSAERTGGSVSTLTIQRTQQEDSAVYLCASSLRGSYNEQFFGPGTRLTVL.

This clonotype came up many times. The chain combines TRBV20-1 with TRBJ2-7, with D unresolved. Germline V gene lookup returns CDR1 DFQATT and CDR2 SNEGSKA (reference sequence). The CDR3 spans 14 residues. V lost 2 bases and J lost 3, with 14 bases in between. This chain's CDR3 is CSARLPGSGYEQYF. In DNA form, the CDR3 reads TGCAGTGCTAGACTCCCCGGCAGTGGCTACGAGCAGTACTTC.

This clonotype was counted many times. J is TRBJ2-1 and V is TRBV7-9; no definite D call. V lost 1 base, J lost 8 bases, and 18 bases lay in between. Germline V CDR1 and CDR2: SEHNR, FQNEAQ (reference sequence). This CDR3 has 16 residues. This CDR3 is CASSLVRAQGSHEQFF. In DNA form, the CDR3 reads TGTGCCAGCAGCTTAGTAAGGGCCCAAGGATCCCATGAGCAGTTCTTC.

The gene calls are TRBV7-2 and TRBJ2-1, with 9 bases lining up with TRBD2. Germline V gives CDR1 SGHTA, CDR2 FQGNSA. Trimming at V came to 2 bases and at J to 2 bases, leaving 1 base not matched to a gene. The CDR3 is 15 amino acids. The CDR3 spells CASSLRLAAYNEQFF. CDR3 DNA sequence: TGTGCCAGCAGCTTAAGACTAGCGGCCTACAATGAGCAGTTCTTC. Filled out from reference TRBV7-2 and TRBJ2-1, the complete variable domain reads GAGVSQSPSNKVTEKGKDVELRCDPISGHTALYWYRQSLGQGLEFLIYFQGNSAPDKSGLPSDRFSAERTGGSVSTLTIQRTQQEDSAVYLCASSLRLAAYNEQFFGPGTRLTVL.

The table lists this clonotype with many counts. The chain combines TRBV6-5 with TRBJ2-1; perhaps TRBD1 as D (6 bases). The CDR3 totals 17 residues. The germline gives CDR1 MNHEY, CDR2 SVGAGI. The V end was cut by 0 bases, the J end by 6 bases, with 18 bases between. DNA for the CDR3: TGTGCCAGCAGTTACTCGAGGGGGTGGCAGGGGATCAATGAGCAGTTCTTC. Translating it yields CASSYSRGWQGINEQFF.

This clonotype was counted ten times or more. The genes are TRBV14 and TRBJ2-6; D gene ambiguous. Per the germline V gene, CDR1 is SGHDN and CDR2 is FVKESK. The V end lost 8 bases, the J end lost 0 bases, and 8 bases lay between the germline ends. CDR3 length: 14 residues. The CDR3 region is CASAHTSGANVLTF. CDR3 nucleotide sequence: TGTGCCAGCGCACACACCTCTGGGGCCAACGTCCTGACTTTC.

This clonotype was seen repeatedly, ten times or more. This rearrangement joins TRBV29-1 to TRBJ2-1, with D tentatively TRBD1 (5 bases). Germline V gene lookup returns CDR1 SQVTM and CDR2 ANQGSEA. This CDR3 has 13 residues. V was shortened by 6 bases and J by 3 bases, with 12 bases between the two germline ends. The CDR3 DNA follows: TGCAGCGTCCCCCAGACAGTCTACAATGAGCAGTTCTTC. This encodes CSVPQTVYNEQFF.

This clonotype was seen many times. The chain combines TRBV7-6 with TRBJ2-1; 8 positions agree with TRBD2. Looked up from germline, CDR1 is SGHVS and CDR2 is FNYEAQ. The CDR3 extends over 15 amino acids. With V trimmed by 2 bases and J by 9 bases, 9 bases remained unmatched. The chain's CDR3 is CASSLQGTSLGEQFF. The CDR3 nucleotides read TGTGCCAGCAGCTTACAGGGGACTAGTCTCGGTGAGCAGTTCTTC. Based on the CDR3 plus reference TRBV7-6 and TRBJ2-1, the full variable domain is GAGVSQSPRYKVTKRGQDVALRCDPISGHVSLYWYRQALGQGPEFLTYFNYEAQQDKSGLPNDRFSAERPEGSISTLTIQRTEQRDSAMYRCASSLQGTSLGEQFFGPGTRLTVL.

This clonotype was recorded at least ten times. The genes are TRBV28 and TRBJ2-5; 7 bases align to TRBD1. After removal of 5 bases from V and 0 bases from J, the junction contained 12 bases not matched to a gene. CDR3 size: 17 residues. Germline CDR1 reads MDHEN; CDR2 reads SYDVKM. The CDR3 region is CASSPQEVGGDQETQYF. The CDR3 DNA sequence: TGTGCCAGCAGTCCTCAGGAGGTAGGGGGCGACCAAGAGACCCAGTACTTC.

This clonotype was found many times. This chain uses TRBV12-3 or TRBV12-4 with TRBJ1-6; D gene unclear. V lost 0 bases, J lost 13 bases, and 7 bases lay in between. This CDR3 contains 12 residues. As DNA, the CDR3 is TGTGCCAGCAGTTTAGCGAGGAACCCCCTCCACTTT. It specifies CASSLARNPLHF.

This clonotype was observed many times. This rearrangement joins TRBV7-9 to TRBJ2-3; 8 bases match TRBD2. Looked up from germline, CDR1 is SEHNR and CDR2 is FQNEAQ (reference sequence). V shed 5 bases, J shed 2 bases, and the junction held 6 bases outside the gene matches. This CDR3 spans 15 amino acids. In nucleotides, the CDR3 is TGTGCCAGCAGCCTTATAGCGGGGTACACAGATACGCAGTATTTT. It specifies CASSLIAGYTDTQYF.